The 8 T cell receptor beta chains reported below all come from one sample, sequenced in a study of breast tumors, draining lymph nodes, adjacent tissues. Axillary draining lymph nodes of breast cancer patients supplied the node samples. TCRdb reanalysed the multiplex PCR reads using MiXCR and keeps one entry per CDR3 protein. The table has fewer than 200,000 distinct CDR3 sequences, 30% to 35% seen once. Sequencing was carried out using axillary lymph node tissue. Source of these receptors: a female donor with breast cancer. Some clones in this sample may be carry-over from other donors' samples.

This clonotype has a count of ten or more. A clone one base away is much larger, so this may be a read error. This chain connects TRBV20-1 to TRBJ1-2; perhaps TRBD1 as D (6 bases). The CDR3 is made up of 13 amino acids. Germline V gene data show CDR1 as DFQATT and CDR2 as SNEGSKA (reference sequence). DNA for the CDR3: TGCAGTGCTAGAGCGACAGGAGGATATGCCTACACCTTC. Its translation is CSARATGGYAYTF.

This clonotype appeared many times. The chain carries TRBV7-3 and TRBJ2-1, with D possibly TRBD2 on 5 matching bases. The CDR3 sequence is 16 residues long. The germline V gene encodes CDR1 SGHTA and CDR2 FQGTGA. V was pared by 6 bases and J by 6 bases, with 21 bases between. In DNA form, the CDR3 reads TGTGCCAGCAGGCCGCCGGGAACGGCTGGTGTCAATGAGCAGTTCTTC. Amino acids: CASRPPGTAGVNEQFF.

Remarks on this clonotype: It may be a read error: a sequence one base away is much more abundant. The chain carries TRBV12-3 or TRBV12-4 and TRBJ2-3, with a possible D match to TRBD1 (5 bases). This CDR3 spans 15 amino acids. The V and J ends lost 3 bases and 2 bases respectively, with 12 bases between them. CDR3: CASSLIKGPTDTQYF. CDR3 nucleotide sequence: TGTGCCAGCAGTTTGATAAAGGGGCCCACAGATACGCAGTATTTT.

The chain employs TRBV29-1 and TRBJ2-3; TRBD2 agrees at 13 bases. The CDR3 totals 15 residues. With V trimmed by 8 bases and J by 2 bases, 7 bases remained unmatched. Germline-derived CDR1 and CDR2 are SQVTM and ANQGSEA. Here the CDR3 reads CSRLTSGGNTDTQYF. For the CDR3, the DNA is TGCAGCCGATTGACTAGCGGGGGGAACACAGATACGCAGTATTTT.

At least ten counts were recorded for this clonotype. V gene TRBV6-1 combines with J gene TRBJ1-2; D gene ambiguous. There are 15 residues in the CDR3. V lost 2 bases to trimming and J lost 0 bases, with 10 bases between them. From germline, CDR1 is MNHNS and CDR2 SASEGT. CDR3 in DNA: TGTGCCAGCAGTGAACCAGACCCCGCTAACTATGGCTACACCTTC. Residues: CASSEPDPANYGYTF.

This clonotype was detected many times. In nucleotides, the CDR3 is TGCAGTGCTAGAGACTCAGCGGGGGCAACGCACAATGAGCAGTTCTTC. It specifies CSARDSAGATHNEQFF. J is TRBJ2-1 and V is TRBV20-1; 8 bases map to TRBD2. Germline loops: CDR1 DFQATT, CDR2 SNEGSKA (reference sequence). The CDR3 is made up of 16 amino acids. Germline trimming cut 0 bases from V and 5 bases from J; bases unmatched to any gene: 9.

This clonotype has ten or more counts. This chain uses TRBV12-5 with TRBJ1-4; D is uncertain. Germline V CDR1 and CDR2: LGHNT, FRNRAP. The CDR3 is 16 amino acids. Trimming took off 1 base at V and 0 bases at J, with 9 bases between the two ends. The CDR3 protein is CASGLGQLATNEKLFF. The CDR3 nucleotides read TGTGCTAGTGGTTTGGGGCAGCTTGCAACTAATGAAAAACTGTTTTTT.

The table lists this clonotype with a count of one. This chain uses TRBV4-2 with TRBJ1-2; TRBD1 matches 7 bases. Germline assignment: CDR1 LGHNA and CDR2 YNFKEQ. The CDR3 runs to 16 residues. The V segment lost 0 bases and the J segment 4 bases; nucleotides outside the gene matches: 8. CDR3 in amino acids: CASSQDLGGTAYGYTF. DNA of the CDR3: TGTGCCAGCAGCCAAGATCTCGGGGGGACAGCCTATGGCTACACCTTC.